Below, 30 T cell receptor beta chains from the same sample are listed, as sequenced in a study of identifying expanded T cells in peripheral blood. The assay was immunoSEQ multiplex PCR, and TCRdb's table has in-frame clones only and misses some. The table includes about 100,000 clones, roughly 88% detected once. The source material was blood. The origin of the receptors is a person aged 18 to 75 in good health.

CDR3 sequence reads: CASSYSYAGRAYEQYF. CDR3 sequence (DNA): TGTGCCAGCAGTTACTCGTATGCAGGCAGGGCCTACGAGCAGTACTTC. This sequence joins TRBV6-5 and TRBJ2-7, with D possibly TRBD1 on 5 matching bases. The CDR3 is 16 amino acids. Germline V gene data show CDR1 as MNHEY and CDR2 as SVGAGI. V gave up 0 bases and J gave up 2 bases, with 14 bases separating them.

The chain couples TRBV7-3 to TRBJ2-7, with TRBD1 identical over 10 bases. This CDR3 has 15 residues. Germline CDR1 reads SGHTA; CDR2 reads FQGTGA. The junction had 9 bases not matched to a gene; V was cut back by 5 bases and J by 5 bases. As DNA, the CDR3 is TGTGCCAGCAGCAAAACCCCTGGGACAGGGGACGAGCAGTACTTC. It specifies CASSKTPGTGDEQYF.

V is TRBV2 and J is TRBJ1-5; D is unclear. Germline-derived CDR1 and CDR2 are SNHLY and FYNNEI. Trimming stripped 2 bases from V and 1 base from J, with 12 bases between. The CDR3 is 16 amino acids. Here the CDR3 DNA reads TGTGCCAGCAGTGAATTTGGGCAGATAAGCAATCAGCCCCAGCATTTT. Translation: CASSEFGQISNQPQHF.

J is TRBJ1-1 and V is TRBV5-4; 7 bases are a match to TRBD1. The V gene's germline CDR1 is SGHNT and CDR2 YYREEE (reference sequence). The V and J ends lost 4 bases and 6 bases, in that order; junction bases with no gene match: 12. The length of the CDR3 is 15 residues. The CDR3 sequence is CASSPETGIVPEAFF. CDR3 nucleotide sequence: TGTGCCAGCAGCCCCGAGACAGGGATCGTCCCTGAAGCTTTCTTT.

This chain links TRBV7-6 with TRBJ1-6, with D unclear. The CDR3 length is 15 residues. Germline CDR1 reads SGHVS; CDR2 reads FNYEAQ. The V and J ends lost 1 base and 6 bases respectively, with 10 bases between them. The CDR3 DNA is TGTGCCAGCAGCTTAGACCGGGCCCGTAATTCACCCCTCCACTTT. This gives the protein CASSLDRARNSPLHF.

The V and J genes are TRBV7-8 and TRBJ2-4, with 10 positions matching TRBD1. CDR1 is SGHVS and CDR2 is FQNEAQ in the germline V gene. The CDR3 spans 17 residues. With 2 bases clipped from V and 0 bases from J, the junction kept 4 bases outside the gene matches. In DNA form, the CDR3 reads TGTGCCAGCAGCTTAAATGACAGGGGGCTAGCCAAAAACATTCAGTACTTC. It is translated as CASSLNDRGLAKNIQYF. The variable domain in full, completed from reference TRBV7-8 and TRBJ2-4, reads GAGVSQSPRYKVAKRGQDVALRCDPISGHVSLFWYQQALGQGPEFLTYFQNEAQLDKSGLPSDRFFAERPEGSVSTLKIQRTQQEDSAVYLCASSLNDRGLAKNIQYFGAGTRLSVL.

This chain's CDR3 is CASSVGQGAEEQYF. CDR3 DNA sequence: TGTGCCAGCAGCGTAGGTCAGGGGGCGGAGGAGCAGTACTTC. The chain links TRBV9 to TRBJ2-7, with 8 bases aligning to TRBD1. Germline V gene sequence: CDR1 SGDLS, CDR2 YYNGEE. The CDR3 has 14 residues. V lost 0 bases and J lost 7; bases outside the gene matches: 6.

The chain has TRBV7-2 and TRBJ1-4; D is unresolved. V lost 3 bases and J lost 0, with 5 bases in between. The germline V gene encodes CDR1 SGHTA and CDR2 FQGNSA. The CDR3 runs 14 residues. As DNA, the CDR3 is TGTGCCAGCAGCTTGATACCAACTAATGAAAAACTGTTTTTT. Amino acids: CASSLIPTNEKLFF.

This chain joins TRBV2 and TRBJ2-5; 10 bases are shared with TRBD1. Matching the DNA end better, TRBJ2-7 makes the J call doubtful. The CDR3 contains 13 residues. Germline lookup yields CDR1 SNHLY and CDR2 FYNNEI. The CDR3 loop is CASRMGQGNEQYF. In DNA, the CDR3 is TGTGCCAGCAGGATGGGACAGGGGAACGAGCAGTACTTC.

The chain recombines TRBV7-2 with TRBJ1-1; the D gene is possibly TRBD1 (5 bases). V lost 4 bases, J lost 4 bases, and 16 bases lay in between. Germline CDR1 reads SGHTA; CDR2 reads FQGNSA. CDR3 length: 15 residues. The CDR3 DNA reads as TGTGCCAGCAGCTCAACCGCAGGGTATGGCACTGAAGCTTTCTTT. Translating it yields CASSSTAGYGTEAFF.

This chain connects TRBV9 to TRBJ2-1; a possible D gene is TRBD2 (7 bases). With 1 base removed from V and 4 bases from J, the gap between germline ends came to 24 bases. The V gene's germline CDR1 is SGDLS and CDR2 YYNGEE. This CDR3 region has 19 residues. DNA for the CDR3: TGTGCCAGCAGCGTAAGGGGGGGCGCGTCTCTCCCCTCATACAATGAGCAGTTCTTC. It translates to CASSVRGGASLPSYNEQFF.

The genes are TRBV19 and TRBJ1-2; D is unresolved. Trimming took off 5 bases at V and 9 bases at J, with 19 bases between the two ends. The CDR3 extends over 14 amino acids. CDR1 is LNHDA, CDR2 SQIVND, per germline (reference sequence). The CDR3 reads CASSQQRVAQSYTF. The CDR3 bases are TGTGCCAGTAGTCAACAGAGGGTGGCACAGAGCTACACCTTC.

The genes are TRBV4-1 and TRBJ2-5; TRBD1 might be the D (6 bases). Trimming pared 1 base from V and 1 base from J, leaving 13 bases between. The CDR3 is 16 residues long. Germline lookup yields CDR1 MGHRA and CDR2 YSYEKL. This CDR3 is CASSQGLGQVQETQYF. The CDR3 DNA reads as TGCGCCAGCAGCCAAGGTTTGGGACAAGTCCAAGAGACCCAGTACTTC.

This clone was seen a single time. The V and J genes are TRBV19 and TRBJ1-1; D is uncertain. V lost 2 bases to trimming and J lost 5 bases, with 12 bases between them. The CDR3 has 14 residues. CDR1 and CDR2 (germline): LNHDA, SQIVND (reference sequence). The CDR3 DNA reads TGTGCCAGTAGTATAAGGCCCCCCAGTACTGAAGCTTTCTTT. The encoded protein is CASSIRPPSTEAFF.

The CDR3 bases are TGTGCCAGCAGTCGTGGTGGGCTAGCGGGAGAAATTGGCGAGCAGTACTTC. The encoded protein is CASSRGGLAGEIGEQYF. This chain links TRBV7-2 with TRBJ2-7; 10 bases match TRBD2. The CDR3 totals 17 residues. Per germline, CDR1 SGHTA and CDR2 FQGNSA. The trim removed 6 bases at V and 6 bases at J, leaving 17 bases unmatched.

CDR3 in DNA: TGTGCCAGCAGCACCGGGACGCGGGGGATGGCCTATGGCTACACCTTC. Residues: CASSTGTRGMAYGYTF. The V call is TRBV5-4, the J call TRBJ1-2, with a possible D match to TRBD1 (5 bases). The CDR3 loop spans 16 amino acids. Trimming left V 4 bases short and J 4 bases short, with 20 bases between. The germline CDR1 and CDR2 sequences are SGHNT and YYREEE (reference sequence).

V usage is TRBV13 and J usage is TRBJ1-4; TRBD1 might be the D (5 bases). Trimming took 4 bases from V and 0 from J, leaving 12 bases between them. The CDR3 is made up of 16 amino acids. CDR1 is PRHDT and CDR2 is FYEKMQ in the germline V gene (reference sequence). CDR3 nucleotide sequence: TGTGCCAGCAGCTCACGGGGCTTTGCAACTAATGAAAAACTGTTTTTT. This translates into CASSSRGFATNEKLFF.

The chain links TRBV6-6 to TRBJ1-1, with D perhaps matching TRBD1 (5 bases). V shed 6 bases and J shed 1 base, with 15 bases lying between them. CDR1 is MNHNY, CDR2 SVGAGI, per germline (reference sequence). The CDR3 has 15 residues. The CDR3 region has the DNA TGTGCCAGCAGCATAAATGTGGGGCGGAACACTGAAGCTTTCTTT. Its protein product is CASSINVGRNTEAFF.

The CDR3 spells CASSSHSVSEAFF. CDR3 nucleotides: TGTGCCAGCAGCTCACACTCCGTCTCTGAAGCTTTCTTT. The rearrangement joins TRBV5-8 to TRBJ1-1; D is unclear. Germline V gene sequence: CDR1 SGHTS, CDR2 YDEGEE. The germline V and J ends were trimmed by 3 bases and 6 bases, with 12 bases remaining between them. The CDR3 is 13 residues long.

The J gene is TRBJ2-7, the V gene TRBV7-3, with 8 bases that match TRBD2. The germline V gene has CDR1 SGHTA and CDR2 FQGTGA. Losses at the gene ends were 5 bases for V and 2 bases for J; bases not matched to a gene: 5. CDR3 length equals 14 residues. The CDR3 sequence is CASSLERGPYEQYF. The CDR3 DNA sequence: TGTGCCAGCAGCCTAGAGCGGGGGCCCTACGAGCAGTACTTC.

The chain has TRBV19 and TRBJ1-3; D gene ambiguous. V lost 2 bases and J lost 0, with 8 bases in between. The CDR3 totals 15 residues. CDR1 is LNHDA, CDR2 SQIVND, per germline (reference sequence). CDR3 nucleotides: TGTGCCAGTAGTATAAGGGCTGACTCTGGAAACACCATATATTTT. Amino acids: CASSIRADSGNTIYF.

The chain employs TRBV11-3 and TRBJ1-1; D not certain. Germline V CDR1 and CDR2: SGHNT, YENEEA. The ends were cut back, 3 bases at V and 4 bases at J, with 9 bases in the middle. The CDR3 is made up of 13 amino acids. In DNA, the CDR3 is TGTGCCAGCAGCTTGTTCCCTACCACTGAAGCTTTCTTT. Translating it yields CASSLFPTTEAFF.

This clone was counted between two and nine times. CDR3 sequence reads: CASSRFPGTGAGYTEAFF. CDR3 nucleotides: TGTGCCAGTAGTAGGTTCCCCGGGACAGGGGCCGGTTACACTGAAGCTTTCTTT. V usage is TRBV19 and J usage is TRBJ1-1; 10 nucleotides match TRBD1. This CDR3 spans 18 amino acids. Germline assignment: CDR1 LNHDA and CDR2 SQIVND (reference sequence). The ends lost 4 bases at V and 3 bases at J; junction bases unmatched: 14.

The V gene is TRBV5-6, the J gene TRBJ1-2; D unclear. Between the trimmed V and J ends, which lost 0 bases and 2 bases, there was a span of 8 bases. This CDR3 spans 14 amino acids. Germline V gene sequence: CDR1 SGHDT, CDR2 YYEEEE. This CDR3 reads CASSLVLGNYGYTF. CDR3 DNA: TGTGCCAGCAGCTTGGTATTAGGAAACTATGGCTACACCTTC.

The rearrangement uses TRBV6-6 and TRBJ2-3; D uncertain. From germline, CDR1 is MNHNY and CDR2 SVGAGI (reference sequence). Trimming cost V 2 bases and J 6 bases, with 18 bases left between them. The CDR3 length is 16 residues. The chain's CDR3 is CASSYTPRDTGDTQYF. DNA of the CDR3: TGTGCCAGCAGTTACACCCCGCGCGATACTGGGGATACGCAGTATTTT.

Worth noting for this clone: One end of the junction is discordant with germline, which a read error may explain. CDR3 in amino acids: CASSYSGQGNSIYF. CDR3 in DNA: TGTGCCAGCAGTTACTCGGGACAGGGAAACTCCATATATTTT. This chain links TRBV6-5 with TRBJ1-3, with 9 bases identical to TRBD1. Per germline, CDR1 MNHEY and CDR2 SVGAGI. This CDR3 is built from 14 residues.

The gene calls are TRBV27 and TRBJ1-6, with 10 bases aligning to TRBD1. The junction had 5 bases not matched to a gene; V was cut back by 5 bases and J by 7 bases. CDR3 length: 15 residues. CDR1 and CDR2 from the germline V gene are MNHEY and SMNVEV (reference sequence). The CDR3 nucleotides are TGTGCCAGCAGTCGACGACAGGGGGCGAATTCACCCCTCCACTTT. Protein product: CASSRRQGANSPLHF.

In its sample, this clone was seen once. V usage is TRBV15 and J usage is TRBJ1-5; TRBD1 might be the D (6 bases). The CDR3 is 17 residues long. V gave up 3 bases and J gave up 8 bases, with 23 bases separating them. Looked up from germline, CDR1 is LNHNV and CDR2 is YYDKDF (reference sequence). CDR3 bases: TGTGCCACCAGCAGGGCAGTAGGGGGTAATTGGGAGAAGCCCCAGCATTTT. Translation: CATSRAVGGNWEKPQHF.

The gene calls are TRBV4-1 and TRBJ2-2; 9 nucleotides agree with TRBD1. V gave up 0 bases and J gave up 0 bases; unmatched junction bases: 2. CDR3 size: 17 residues. Germline V gene data show CDR1 as MGHRA and CDR2 as YSYEKL. The CDR3 DNA follows: TGCGCCAGCAGCCAAGAGGACAGGGGCGCGAACACCGGGGAGCTGTTTTTT. Its protein is CASSQEDRGANTGELFF.

This sequence joins TRBV6-5 and TRBJ1-1; 7 bases map to TRBD1. Losses at the gene ends were 4 bases for V and 0 bases for J; bases not matched to a gene: 2. CDR3 length: 14 residues. The V gene's germline CDR1 is MNHEY and CDR2 SVGAGI. The CDR3 region is CASSFTGVNTEAFF. In DNA form, the CDR3 reads TGTGCCAGCAGTTTTACAGGGGTGAACACTGAAGCTTTCTTT.